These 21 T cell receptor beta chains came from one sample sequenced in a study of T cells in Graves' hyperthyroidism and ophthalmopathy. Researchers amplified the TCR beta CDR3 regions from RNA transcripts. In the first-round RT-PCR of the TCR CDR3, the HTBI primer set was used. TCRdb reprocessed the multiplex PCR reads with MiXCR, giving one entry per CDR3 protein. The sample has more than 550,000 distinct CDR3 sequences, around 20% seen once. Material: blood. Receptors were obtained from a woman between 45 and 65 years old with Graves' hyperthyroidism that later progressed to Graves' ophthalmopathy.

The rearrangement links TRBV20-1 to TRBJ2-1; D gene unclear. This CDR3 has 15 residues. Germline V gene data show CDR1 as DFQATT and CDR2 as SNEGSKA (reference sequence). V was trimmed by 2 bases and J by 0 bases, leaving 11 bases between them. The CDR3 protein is CSARTSPLSYNEQFF. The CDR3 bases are TGCAGTGCTAGAACATCCCCCCTCTCCTACAATGAGCAGTTCTTC.

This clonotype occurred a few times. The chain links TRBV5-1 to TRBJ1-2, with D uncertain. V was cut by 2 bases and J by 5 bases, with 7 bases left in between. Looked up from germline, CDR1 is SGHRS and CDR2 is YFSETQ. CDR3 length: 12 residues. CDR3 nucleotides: TGCGCCAGCAGCTTCGAACAGTATGGCTACACCTTC. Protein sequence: CASSFEQYGYTF.

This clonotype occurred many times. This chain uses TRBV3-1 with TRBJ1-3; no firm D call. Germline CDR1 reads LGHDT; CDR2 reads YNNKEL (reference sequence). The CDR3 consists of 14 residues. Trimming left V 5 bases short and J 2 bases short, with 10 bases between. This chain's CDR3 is CASSTKRAGNTIYF. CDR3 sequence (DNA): TGTGCCAGCAGCACCAAGAGAGCTGGAAACACCATATATTTT.

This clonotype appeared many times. In DNA, the CDR3 is TGTGCCAGCAGCTTAACCCCCGGACAGTTAAATGGCTACACCTTC. This encodes CASSLTPGQLNGYTF. V usage is TRBV11-2 and J usage is TRBJ1-2; weak D call: TRBD1 (6 bases). This CDR3 is built from 15 residues. Per the germline V gene, CDR1 is SGHAT and CDR2 is FQNNGV. Trimming left V 2 bases short and J 6 bases short, with 16 bases between. The variable domain in full, completed from reference TRBV11-2 and TRBJ1-2, reads EAGVAQSPRYKIIEKRQSVAFWCNPISGHATLYWYQQILGQGPKLLIQFQNNGVVDDSQLPKDRFSAERLKGVDSTLKIQPAKLEDSAVYLCASSLTPGQLNGYTFGSGTRLTVV.

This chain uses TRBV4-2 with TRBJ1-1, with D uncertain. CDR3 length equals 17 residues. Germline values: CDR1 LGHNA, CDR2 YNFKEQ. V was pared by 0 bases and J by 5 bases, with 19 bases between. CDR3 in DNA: TGTGCCAGCAGCCAAGATTTATGGGGTGGTTTGAGAACTGAAGCTTTCTTT. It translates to CASSQDLWGGLRTEAFF.

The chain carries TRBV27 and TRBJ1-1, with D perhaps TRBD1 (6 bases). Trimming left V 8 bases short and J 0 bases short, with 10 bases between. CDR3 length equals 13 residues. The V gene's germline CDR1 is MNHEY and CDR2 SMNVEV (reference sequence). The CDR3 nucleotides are TGTGCCAGCGAGGGGGGCGTGAACACTGAAGCTTTCTTT. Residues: CASEGGVNTEAFF.

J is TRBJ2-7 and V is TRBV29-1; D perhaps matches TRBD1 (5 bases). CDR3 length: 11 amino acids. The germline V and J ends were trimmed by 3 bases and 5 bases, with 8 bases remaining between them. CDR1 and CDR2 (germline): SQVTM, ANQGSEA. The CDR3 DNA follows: TGCAGCGTTGATGAAGGGGACGAGCAGTACTTC. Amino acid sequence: CSVDEGDEQYF.

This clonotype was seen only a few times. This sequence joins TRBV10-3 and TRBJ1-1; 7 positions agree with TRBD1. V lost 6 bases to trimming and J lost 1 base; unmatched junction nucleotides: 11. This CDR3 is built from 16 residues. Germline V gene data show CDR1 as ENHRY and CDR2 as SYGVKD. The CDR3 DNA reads TGTGCCATCAGCTATACCATAACAGGGGAGAACACTGAAGCTTTCTTT. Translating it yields CAISYTITGENTEAFF.

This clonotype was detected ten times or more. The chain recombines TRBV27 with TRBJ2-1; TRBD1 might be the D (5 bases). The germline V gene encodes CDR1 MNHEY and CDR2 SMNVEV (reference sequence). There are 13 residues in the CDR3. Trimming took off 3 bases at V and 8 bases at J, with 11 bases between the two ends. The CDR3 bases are TGTGCCAGCAGTTTGCAGGGTCGGCATGAGCAGTTCTTC. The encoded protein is CASSLQGRHEQFF.

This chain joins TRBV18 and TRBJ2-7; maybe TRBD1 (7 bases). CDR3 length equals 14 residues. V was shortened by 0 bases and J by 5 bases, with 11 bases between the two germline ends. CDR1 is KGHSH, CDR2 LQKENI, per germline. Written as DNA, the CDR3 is TGTGCCAGCTCACCACCCAGGGGGACTGACGAGCAGTACTTC. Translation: CASSPPRGTDEQYF.

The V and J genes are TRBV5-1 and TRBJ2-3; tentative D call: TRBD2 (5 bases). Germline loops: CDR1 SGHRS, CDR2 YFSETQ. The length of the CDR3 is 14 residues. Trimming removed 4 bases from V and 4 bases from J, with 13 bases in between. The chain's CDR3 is CASSPGSVSDTQYF. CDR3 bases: TGCGCCAGCAGCCCGGGGTCCGTTTCAGATACGCAGTATTTT.

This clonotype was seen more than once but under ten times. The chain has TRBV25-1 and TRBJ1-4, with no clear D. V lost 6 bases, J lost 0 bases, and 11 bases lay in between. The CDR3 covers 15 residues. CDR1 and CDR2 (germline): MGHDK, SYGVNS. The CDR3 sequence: CASRGVTSTNEKLFF. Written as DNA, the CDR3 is TGTGCCAGCAGGGGAGTGACGTCAACTAATGAAAAACTGTTTTTT.

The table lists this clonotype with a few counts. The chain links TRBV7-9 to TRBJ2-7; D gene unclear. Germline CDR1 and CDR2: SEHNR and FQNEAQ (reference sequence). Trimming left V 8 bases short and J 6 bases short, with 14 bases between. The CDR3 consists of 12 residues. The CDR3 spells CASSQGSSEQYF. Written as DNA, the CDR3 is TGTGCCAGCTCACAAGGTAGCAGCGAGCAGTACTTC.

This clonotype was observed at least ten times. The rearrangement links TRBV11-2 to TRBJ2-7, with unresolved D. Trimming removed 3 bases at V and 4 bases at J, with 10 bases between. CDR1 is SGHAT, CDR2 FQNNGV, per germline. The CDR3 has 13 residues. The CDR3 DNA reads TGTGCCAGCAGCTTTGCCTCTAATTACGAGCAGTACTTC. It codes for CASSFASNYEQYF.

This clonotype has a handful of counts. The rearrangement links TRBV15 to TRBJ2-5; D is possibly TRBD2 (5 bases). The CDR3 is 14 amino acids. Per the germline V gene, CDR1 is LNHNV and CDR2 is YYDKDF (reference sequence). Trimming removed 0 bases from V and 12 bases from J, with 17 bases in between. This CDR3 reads CATSRDSLAGEKYF. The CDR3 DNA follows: TGTGCCACCAGCAGAGATTCCCTAGCCGGGGAAAAGTACTTC.

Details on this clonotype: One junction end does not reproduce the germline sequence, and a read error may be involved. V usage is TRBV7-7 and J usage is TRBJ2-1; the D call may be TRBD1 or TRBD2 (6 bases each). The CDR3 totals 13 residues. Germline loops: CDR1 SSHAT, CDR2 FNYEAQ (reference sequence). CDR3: CASSFERGDEQFF. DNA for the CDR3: TGTGCTAGCAGCTTTGAGAGGGGGGATGAGCAGTTCTTC.

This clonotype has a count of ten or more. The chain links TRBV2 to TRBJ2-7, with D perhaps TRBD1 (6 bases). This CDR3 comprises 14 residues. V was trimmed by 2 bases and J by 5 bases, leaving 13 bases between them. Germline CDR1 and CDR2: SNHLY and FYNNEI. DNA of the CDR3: TGTGCCAGCAGTGAAACAGGGTGGGGCGACGAGCAGTACTTC. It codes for CASSETGWGDEQYF.

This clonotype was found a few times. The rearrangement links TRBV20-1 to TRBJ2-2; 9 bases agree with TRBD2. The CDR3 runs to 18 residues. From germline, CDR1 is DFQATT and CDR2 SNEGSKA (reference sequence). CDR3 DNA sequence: TGCATTCGAAGAGGACCCAGAAGCGGGGGGCAGAACACCGGGGAGCTGTTTTTT. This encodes CIRRGPRSGGQNTGELFF.

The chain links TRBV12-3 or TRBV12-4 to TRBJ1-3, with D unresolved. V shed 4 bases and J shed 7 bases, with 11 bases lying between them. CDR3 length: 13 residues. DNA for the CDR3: TGTGCCAGCAGTTGGGGTACGCGGAACACCATATATTTT. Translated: CASSWGTRNTIYF.

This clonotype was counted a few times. CDR3 DNA: TGTGCCAGCAGCCAAGAAGGAAAAGCCCTCTACAATGAGCAGTTCTTC. Protein: CASSQEGKALYNEQFF. The chain carries TRBV3-1 and TRBJ2-1; D unresolved. The CDR3 runs to 16 residues. The V gene lost 0 bases and the J gene lost 3 bases, with 12 bases spanning the gap. Looked up from germline, CDR1 is LGHDT and CDR2 is YNNKEL (reference sequence).

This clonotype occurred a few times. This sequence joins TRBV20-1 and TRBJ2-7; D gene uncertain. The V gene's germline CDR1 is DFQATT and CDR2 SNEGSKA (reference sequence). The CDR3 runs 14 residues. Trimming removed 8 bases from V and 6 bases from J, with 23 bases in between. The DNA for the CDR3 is TGCAGTCCCACCTCGGGCACATCGTGGTCCGAGCAGTACTTC. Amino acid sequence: CSPTSGTSWSEQYF.